The 12 T cell receptor beta chains below all came from one sample that was sequenced in a study of blood T cell repertoires in COVID-19. Produced via immunoSEQ multiplex PCR; TCRdb's table is partial and in-frame only. The sample contains approximately 200,000 clones, about 80% of which appear only once. Specimen: peripheral blood. These receptors came from a woman in her twenties or thirties who had recovered from COVID-19.

The gene calls are TRBV3-1 (or the pseudogene TRBV3-2) and TRBJ2-5, with D possibly matching TRBD2 (5 bases). V was clipped by 4 bases and J by 5 bases, with 8 bases between them. The germline V gene has CDR1 LGHDT and CDR2 YNNKEL (reference sequence). CDR3 length: 12 residues. CDR3 residues: CASSPRGETQYF. The CDR3 DNA follows: TGTGCCAGCAGCCCCCGAGGGGAGACCCAGTACTTC.

This clone was observed a single time. The J gene is TRBJ2-7, the V gene TRBV6-1, with 15 bases matching TRBD2. This CDR3 comprises 17 residues. V was pared by 4 bases and J by 1 base, with 5 bases of the junction left unmatched. Looked up from germline, CDR1 is MNHNS and CDR2 is SASEGT. The CDR3 DNA reads as TGTGCCAGCAGTGGGACTAGCGGGAGGGCCTGGTCCTACGAGCAGTACTTC. It yields the protein CASSGTSGRAWSYEQYF.

The chain joins TRBV6-6 to TRBJ1-1; no clear D. The germline CDR1 and CDR2 sequences are MNHNY and SVGAGI (reference sequence). The V gene lost 6 bases and the J gene lost 3 bases, with 5 bases spanning the gap. The CDR3 contains 11 residues. For the CDR3, the DNA is TGTGCCAGCAGCTTTTACACTGAAGCTTTCTTT. It specifies CASSFYTEAFF.

This clone was observed once. The chain uses TRBV6-4 and TRBJ1-2; unclear D gene. The ends were cut back, 5 bases at V and 5 bases at J, with 18 bases in the middle. The CDR3 is made up of 15 amino acids. From germline, CDR1 is MRHNA and CDR2 SNTAGT. The CDR3 sequence: CASSPRSRDKYGYTF. CDR3 sequence (DNA): TGTGCCAGCAGTCCCAGATCTCGGGATAAATATGGCTACACCTTC.

This clone was seen a few times. V usage is TRBV28 and J usage is TRBJ1-2, with D tentatively TRBD1 (6 bases). This CDR3 is 13 amino acids long. Trimming pared 6 bases from V and 4 bases from J, leaving 12 bases between. Germline CDR1 is MDHEN and CDR2 is SYDVKM. CDR3 in amino acids: CASRRQEPYGYTF. DNA for the CDR3: TGTGCCAGCAGACGACAGGAGCCCTATGGCTACACCTTC.

The chain combines TRBV11-2 with TRBJ2-6, with D unresolved. The CDR3 is 16 residues long. The germline CDR1 and CDR2 sequences are SGHAT and FQNNGV. Trimming cost V 1 base and J 2 bases, with 9 bases left between them. CDR3 DNA: TGTGCCAGCAGCTTAGTCCCTGAGGCTGGGGCCAACGTCCTGACTTTC. Translated: CASSLVPEAGANVLTF. Filled out from reference TRBV11-2 and TRBJ2-6, the complete variable domain reads EAGVAQSPRYKIIEKRQSVAFWCNPISGHATLYWYQQILGQGPKLLIQFQNNGVVDDSQLPKDRFSAERLKGVDSTLKIQPAKLEDSAVYLCASSLVPEAGANVLTFGAGSRLTVL.

The chain employs TRBV5-1 and TRBJ1-2, with 7 nucleotides matching TRBD1. There are 13 residues in the CDR3. The V gene's germline CDR1 is SGHRS and CDR2 YFSETQ. Trimming cost V 4 bases and J 8 bases; bases outside gene matches: 8. DNA for the CDR3: TGCGCCAGCAGCCCGGAGGGGGCCGGCGGCTACACCTTC. This encodes CASSPEGAGGYTF.

The chain employs TRBV19 and TRBJ1-1; D not certain. Trimming took off 3 bases at V and 3 bases at J, with 11 bases between the two ends. Germline V gene lookup returns CDR1 LNHDA and CDR2 SQIVND (reference sequence). This CDR3 is built from 14 residues. The CDR3 nucleotides read TGTGCCAGTAGTATTAGCGGGAAAGACACTGAAGCTTTCTTT. Its protein is CASSISGKDTEAFF.

The chain joins TRBV7-9 to TRBJ1-6, with TRBD1 matching over 9 bases. The CDR3 contains 16 residues. Trimming took 5 bases from V and 7 from J; bases not matched to a gene: 9. Germline assignment: CDR1 SEHNR and CDR2 FQNEAQ (reference sequence). CDR3 protein: CASSPTGGRRNSPLHF. CDR3 coding DNA: TGTGCCAGCAGCCCGACAGGGGGGCGTCGAAATTCACCCCTCCACTTT.

The V gene is TRBV27, the J gene TRBJ2-7; maybe TRBD1 (6 bases). CDR1 and CDR2 (germline): MNHEY, SMNVEV (reference sequence). The CDR3 totals 14 residues. V lost 4 bases and J lost 2, with 12 bases in between. The CDR3 here is CASSSAGVTYEQYF. CDR3 nucleotide sequence: TGTGCCAGCAGTTCAGCAGGGGTCACCTACGAGCAGTACTTC.

The chain uses TRBV6-6 and TRBJ1-5; the match to TRBD1 covers 9 bases. The CDR3 totals 14 residues. Germline trimming cut 5 bases from V and 3 bases from J; bases unmatched to any gene: 2. The germline V gene has CDR1 MNHNY and CDR2 SVGAGI (reference sequence). CDR3 coding DNA: TGTGCCAGCAGTGCACAGGGGGCCAATCAGCCCCAGCATTTT. Translating gives CASSAQGANQPQHF.

The CDR3 sequence is CASSQQFYNEQFF. The CDR3, as DNA: TGTGCCAGCAGCCAACAGTTTTACAATGAGCAGTTCTTC. This chain joins TRBV3-1 (or the pseudogene TRBV3-2) and TRBJ2-1; the D is unclear. CDR3 length: 13 amino acids. CDR1 and CDR2 from the germline V gene are LGHDT and YNNKEL (reference sequence). The germline V and J ends were trimmed by 2 bases and 4 bases, with 6 bases remaining between them.